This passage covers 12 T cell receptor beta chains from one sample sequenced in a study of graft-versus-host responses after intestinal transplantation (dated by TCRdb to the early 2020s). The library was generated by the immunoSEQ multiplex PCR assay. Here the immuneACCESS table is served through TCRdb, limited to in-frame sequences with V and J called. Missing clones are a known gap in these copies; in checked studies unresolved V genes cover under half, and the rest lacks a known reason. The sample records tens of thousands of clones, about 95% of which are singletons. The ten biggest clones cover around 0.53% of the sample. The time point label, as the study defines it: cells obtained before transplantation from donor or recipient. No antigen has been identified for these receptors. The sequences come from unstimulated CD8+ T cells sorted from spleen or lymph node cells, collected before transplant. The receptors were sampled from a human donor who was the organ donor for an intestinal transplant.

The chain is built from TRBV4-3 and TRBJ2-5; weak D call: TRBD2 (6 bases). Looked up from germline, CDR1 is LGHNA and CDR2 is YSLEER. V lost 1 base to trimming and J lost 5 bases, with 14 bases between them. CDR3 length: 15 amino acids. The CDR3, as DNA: TGCGCCAGCAGCCAAGGGCTGCTAGCGTGGGAGACCCAGTACTTC. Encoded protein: CASSQGLLAWETQYF.

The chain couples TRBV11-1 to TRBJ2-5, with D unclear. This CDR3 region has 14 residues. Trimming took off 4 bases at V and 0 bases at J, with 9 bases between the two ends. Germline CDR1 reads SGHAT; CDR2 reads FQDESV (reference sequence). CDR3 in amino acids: CASSSSSDQETQYF. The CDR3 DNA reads TGTGCCAGCAGCTCCAGTTCTGACCAAGAGACCCAGTACTTC. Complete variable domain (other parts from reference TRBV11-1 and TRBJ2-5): EAEVAQSPRYKITEKSQAVAFWCDPISGHATLYWYRQILGQGPELLVQFQDESVVDDSQLPKDRFSAERLKGVDSTLKIQPAELGDSAMYLCASSSSSDQETQYFGPGTRLLVL.

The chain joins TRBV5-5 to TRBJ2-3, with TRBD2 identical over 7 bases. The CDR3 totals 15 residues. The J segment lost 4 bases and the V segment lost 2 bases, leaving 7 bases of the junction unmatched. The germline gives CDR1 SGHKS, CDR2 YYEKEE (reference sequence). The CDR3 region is CASSLEAGVADTQYF. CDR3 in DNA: TGTGCCAGCAGCTTAGAGGCGGGGGTGGCAGATACGCAGTATTTT.

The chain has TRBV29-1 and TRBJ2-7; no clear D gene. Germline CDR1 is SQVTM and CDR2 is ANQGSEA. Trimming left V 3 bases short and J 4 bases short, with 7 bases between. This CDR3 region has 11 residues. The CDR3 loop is CSVELRYEQYF. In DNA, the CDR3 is TGCAGCGTTGAGTTGCGGTACGAGCAGTACTTC.

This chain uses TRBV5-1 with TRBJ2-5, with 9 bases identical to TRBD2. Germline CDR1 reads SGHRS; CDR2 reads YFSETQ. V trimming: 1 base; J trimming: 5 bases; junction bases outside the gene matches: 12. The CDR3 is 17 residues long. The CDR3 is CASSLFGRGGLRETQYF. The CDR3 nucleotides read TGCGCCAGCAGCTTGTTTGGGCGGGGGGGCCTTCGGGAGACCCAGTACTTC.

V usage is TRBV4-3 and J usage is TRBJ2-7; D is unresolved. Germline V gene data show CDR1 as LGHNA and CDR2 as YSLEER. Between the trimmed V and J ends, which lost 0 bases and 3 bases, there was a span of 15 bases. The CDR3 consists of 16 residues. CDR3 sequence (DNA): TGCGCCAGCAGCCAAGATCGGCCAGGCGGATACTACGAGCAGTACTTC. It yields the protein CASSQDRPGGYYEQYF.

The CDR3 protein is CASKAGAFCNQPQHF. The DNA of the CDR3 is TGCGCCAGCAAGGCGGGGGCTTTTTGTAATCAGCCCCAGCATTTT. The chain combines TRBV10-1 with TRBJ1-5; maybe TRBD1 (6 bases). The CDR3 has 15 residues. Trimming cost V 7 bases and J 4 bases, with 17 bases left between them. Germline lookup yields CDR1 WNHNN and CDR2 SYGVQD (reference sequence).

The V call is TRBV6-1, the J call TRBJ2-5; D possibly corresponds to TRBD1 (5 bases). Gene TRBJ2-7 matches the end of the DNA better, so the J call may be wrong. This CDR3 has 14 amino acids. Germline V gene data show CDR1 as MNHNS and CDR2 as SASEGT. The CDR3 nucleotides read TGTGCCAGCAGTCACCTGACAGAGATCTACGAGCAGTACTTC. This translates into CASSHLTEIYEQYF.

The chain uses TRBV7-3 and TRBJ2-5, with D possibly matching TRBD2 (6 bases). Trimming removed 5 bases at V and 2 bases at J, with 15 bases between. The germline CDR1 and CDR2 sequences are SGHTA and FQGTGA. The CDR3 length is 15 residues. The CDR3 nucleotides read TGTGCCAGCAGCCCCACCGGGACTCCACAAGAGACCCAGTACTTC. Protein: CASSPTGTPQETQYF.

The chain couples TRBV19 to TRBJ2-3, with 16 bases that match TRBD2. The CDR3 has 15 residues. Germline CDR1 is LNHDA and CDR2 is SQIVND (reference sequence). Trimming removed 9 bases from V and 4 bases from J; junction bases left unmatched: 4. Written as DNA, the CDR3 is TGTGCCAGCTCCGGGACTAGCGGGGGGGCAGATACGCAGTATTTT. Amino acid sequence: CASSGTSGGADTQYF.

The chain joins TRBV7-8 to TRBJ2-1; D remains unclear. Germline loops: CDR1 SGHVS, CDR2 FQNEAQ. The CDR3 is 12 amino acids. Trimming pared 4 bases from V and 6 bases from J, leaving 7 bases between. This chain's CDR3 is CASSYLGNEQFF. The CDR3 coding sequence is TGTGCCAGCAGCTACCTAGGCAATGAGCAGTTCTTC. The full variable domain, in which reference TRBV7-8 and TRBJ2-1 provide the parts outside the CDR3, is GAGVSQSPRYKVAKRGQDVALRCDPISGHVSLFWYQQALGQGPEFLTYFQNEAQLDKSGLPSDRFFAERPEGSVSTLKIQRTQQEDSAVYLCASSYLGNEQFFGPGTRLTVL.

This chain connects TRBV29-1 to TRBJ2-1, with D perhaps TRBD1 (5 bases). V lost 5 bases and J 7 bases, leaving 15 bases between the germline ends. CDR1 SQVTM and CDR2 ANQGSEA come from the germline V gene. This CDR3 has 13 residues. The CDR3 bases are TGCAGCGTTAGGAAGTTAGGGGATAATGAGCAGTTCTTC. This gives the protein CSVRKLGDNEQFF.